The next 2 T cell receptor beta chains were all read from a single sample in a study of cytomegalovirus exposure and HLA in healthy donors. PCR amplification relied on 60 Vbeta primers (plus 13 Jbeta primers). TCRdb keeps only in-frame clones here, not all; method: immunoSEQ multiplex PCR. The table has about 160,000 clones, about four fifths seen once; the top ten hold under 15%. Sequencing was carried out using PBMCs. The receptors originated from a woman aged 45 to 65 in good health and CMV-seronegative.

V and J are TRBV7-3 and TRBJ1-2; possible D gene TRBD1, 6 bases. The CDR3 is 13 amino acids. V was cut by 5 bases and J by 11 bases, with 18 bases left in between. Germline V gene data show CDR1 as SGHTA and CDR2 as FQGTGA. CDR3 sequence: CASSLDGQRPYTF. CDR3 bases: TGTGCCAGCAGCCTTGACGGACAGAGACCGTACACCTTC.

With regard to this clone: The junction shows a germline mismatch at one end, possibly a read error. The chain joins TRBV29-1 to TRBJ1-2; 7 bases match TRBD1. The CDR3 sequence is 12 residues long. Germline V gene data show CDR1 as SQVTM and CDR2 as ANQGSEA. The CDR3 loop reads CSVARQGGSYIF. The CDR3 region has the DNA TGCAGCGTTGCCCGACAGGGTGGAAGCTACATCTTC.